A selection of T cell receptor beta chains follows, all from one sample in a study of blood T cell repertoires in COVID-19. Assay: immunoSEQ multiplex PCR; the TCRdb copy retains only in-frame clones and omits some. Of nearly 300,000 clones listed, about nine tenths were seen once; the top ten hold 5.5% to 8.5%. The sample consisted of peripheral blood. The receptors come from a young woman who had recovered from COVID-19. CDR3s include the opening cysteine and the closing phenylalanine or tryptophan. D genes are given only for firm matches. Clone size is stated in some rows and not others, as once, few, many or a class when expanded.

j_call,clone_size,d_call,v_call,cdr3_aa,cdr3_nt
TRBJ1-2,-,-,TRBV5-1,CASSLEGQGEGYTF,TGCGCCAGCAGCTTGGAGGGCCAGGGTGAAGGCTACACCTTC
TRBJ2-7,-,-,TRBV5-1,CASSLAAARGGYEQYF,TGCGCCAGCAGCTTGGCGGCGGCACGGGGAGGATACGAGCAGTACTTC
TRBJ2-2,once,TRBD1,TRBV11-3,CASSRQGHNTGELFF,TGTGCCAGTAGCCGACAGGGACATAACACCGGGGAGCTGTTTTTT
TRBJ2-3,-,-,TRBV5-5,CASSLNRADFGTDTQYF,TGTGCCAGCAGCTTGAACAGGGCCGATTTTGGCACAGATACGCAGTATTTT
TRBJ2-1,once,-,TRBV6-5,CASSYAEPGDNEQFF,TGTGCCAGCAGTTACGCGGAGCCAGGGGACAATGAGCAGTTCTTC
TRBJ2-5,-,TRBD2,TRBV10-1,CAARYGAGTQETQYF,TGCGCCGCAAGGTACGGAGCGGGAACGCAAGAGACCCAGTACTTC
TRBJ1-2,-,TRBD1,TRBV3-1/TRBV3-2,CASSQETGDSRHYGYTF,TGTGCCAGCAGCCAAGAGACAGGGGACTCAAGGCACTATGGCTACACCTTC
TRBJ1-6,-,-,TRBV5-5,CASSLAYVIYNSPLHF,TGTGCCAGCAGCTTGGCCTATGTGATCTATAATTCACCCCTCCACTTT
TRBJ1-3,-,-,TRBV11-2,CASTSRVAGNTIYF,TGTGCCAGCACCTCCCGGGTCGCCGGAAACACCATATATTTT
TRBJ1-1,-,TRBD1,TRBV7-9,CASSLGQGAGSDTEAFF,TGTGCCAGCAGCTTGGGACAGGGGGCAGGATCGGACACTGAAGCTTTCTTT
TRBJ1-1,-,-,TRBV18,CASSPYEADTEAFF,TGTGCCAGCTCACCCTATGAGGCGGATACTGAAGCTTTCTTT
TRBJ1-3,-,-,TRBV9,CASSVTANGNTIYF,TGTGCCAGCAGCGTGACAGCTAATGGAAACACCATATATTTT
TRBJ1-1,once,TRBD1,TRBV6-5,CAGWRQGDTEAFF,TGTGCCGGATGGCGCCAGGGGGACACTGAAGCTTTCTTT
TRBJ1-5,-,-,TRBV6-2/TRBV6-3,CASSYSRQVRPQQPQHF,TGTGCCAGCAGTTACTCTAGGCAGGTCCGCCCCCAGCAGCCCCAGCATTTT
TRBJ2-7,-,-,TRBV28,CASSLSGDGSEQYF,TGTGCCAGCAGTTTATCCGGGGATGGAAGCGAGCAGTACTTC
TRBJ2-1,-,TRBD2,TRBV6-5,CASSSLAGGPDEQFF,TGTGCCAGCAGTTCCCTAGCGGGGGGGCCTGATGAGCAGTTCTTC
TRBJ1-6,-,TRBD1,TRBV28,CASSLWKGQGAGSPLHF,TGTGCCAGCAGTTTATGGAAAGGACAGGGGGCAGGGTCACCCCTCCACTTT
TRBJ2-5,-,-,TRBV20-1,CSACQGETQYF,TGCAGTGCTTGTCAGGGAGAGACCCAGTACTTC
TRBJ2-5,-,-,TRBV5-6,CASSGRQETQYF,TGTGCCAGCAGCGGGAGACAAGAGACCCAGTACTTC
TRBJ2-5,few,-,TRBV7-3,CASSLMGGAETQYF,TGTGCCAGCAGCTTGATGGGGGGTGCGGAGACCCAGTACTTC
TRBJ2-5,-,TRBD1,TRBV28,CASSGPGGEETQYF,TGTGCCAGCAGTGGACCAGGGGGCGAAGAGACCCAGTACTTC
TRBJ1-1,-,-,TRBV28,CASSLKYFTAFF,TGTGCCAGCAGCCTCAAGTACTTTACGGCTTTCTTT
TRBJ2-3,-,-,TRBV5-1,CASSLTRGGRADTQYF,TGCGCCAGCAGCTTGACGAGGGGGGGCCGGGCAGATACGCAGTATTTT
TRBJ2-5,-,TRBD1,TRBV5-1,CASSGTGASAETQYF,TGCGCCAGCAGCGGGACAGGGGCGTCTGCGGAGACCCAGTACTTC
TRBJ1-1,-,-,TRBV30,CAWGRGANTEAFF,TGTGCCTGGGGCCGGGGGGCGAACACTGAAGCTTTCTTT
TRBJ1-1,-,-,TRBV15,CATSRVAGADTEAFF,TGTGCCACCAGCAGAGTAGCAGGGGCAGATACTGAAGCTTTCTTT
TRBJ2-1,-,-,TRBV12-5,CASGLGHYGEQFF,TGTGCTAGTGGTCTGGGCCATTACGGTGAGCAGTTCTTC
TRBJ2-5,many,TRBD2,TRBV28,CASSSFPGLQRKTQYF,TGTGCCAGCAGCTCATTCCCGGGACTACAGCGGAAGACCCAGTACTTC
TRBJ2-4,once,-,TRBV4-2,CASSQGRTTDIQYF,TGTGCCAGCAGCCAGGGAAGGACAACGGACATTCAGTACTTC
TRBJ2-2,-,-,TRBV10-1,CASTERGGELFF,TGCGCCAGCACCGAAAGGGGGGGGGAGCTGTTTTTT
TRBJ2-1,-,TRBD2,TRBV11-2,CASSFSGGGNNEQFF,TGTGCCAGCAGCTTCAGCGGGGGGGGTAACAATGAGCAGTTCTTC
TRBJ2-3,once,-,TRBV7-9,CASSLVVGRGSTDTQYF,TGTGCCAGCAGCTTAGTAGTAGGACGGGGGAGCACAGATACGCAGTATTTT
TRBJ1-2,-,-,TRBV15,CATSGTFTDTANYGYTF,TGTGCCACCAGCGGAACCTTTACGGACACGGCCAACTATGGCTACACCTTC
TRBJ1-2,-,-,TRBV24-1,CATSDPRTEFYGYTF,TGTGCCACCAGTGACCCTAGGACAGAGTTTTATGGCTACACCTTC
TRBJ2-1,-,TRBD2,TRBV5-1,CASSVRPASGGYNEQFF,TGCGCCAGCAGCGTCCGACCAGCTAGCGGGGGATACAATGAGCAGTTCTTC
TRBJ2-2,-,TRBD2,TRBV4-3,CASSQTSQFAGELFF,TGCGCCAGCAGTCAGACTAGCCAATTTGCCGGGGAGCTGTTTTTT
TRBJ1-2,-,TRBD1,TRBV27,CASRDRENYGYTF,TGTGCCAGCCGGGACAGGGAAAACTATGGCTACACCTTC
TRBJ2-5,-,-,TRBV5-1,CASTSRRGEETQYF,TGCGCCAGCACCTCTCGGCGGGGAGAAGAGACCCAGTACTTC
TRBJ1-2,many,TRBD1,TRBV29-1,CSGKYRGGYTF,TGCAGCGGGAAATACAGGGGTGGCTACACCTTC
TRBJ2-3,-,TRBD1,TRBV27,CASTRQGGTDTQYF,TGTGCCAGCACCCGACAGGGGGGGACAGATACGCAGTATTTT
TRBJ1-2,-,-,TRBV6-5,CASRLTGGYGYTF,TGTGCCAGCAGACTCACCGGGGGTTATGGCTACACCTTC
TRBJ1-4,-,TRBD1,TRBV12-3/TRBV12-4,CASSSGTGLKLFF,TGTGCCAGCAGTTCCGGGACAGGTCTAAAACTGTTTTTT
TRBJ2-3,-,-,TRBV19,CASRNRQVDTQYF,TGTGCCAGTCGAAACCGACAGGTAGATACGCAGTATTTT
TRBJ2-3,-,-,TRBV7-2,CASTLGMTDTQYF,TGTGCCAGCACCCTCGGGATGACAGATACGCAGTATTTT
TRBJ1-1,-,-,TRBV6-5,CASSLTGNTEAFF,TGTGCCAGCAGTCTGACTGGGAACACTGAAGCTTTCTTT
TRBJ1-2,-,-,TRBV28,CASSSDSLRGYTF,TGTGCCAGCAGTTCGGACAGCTTGCGTGGCTACACCTTC
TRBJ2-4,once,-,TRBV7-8,CASSFGGDLNIQYF,TGTGCCAGCAGCTTTGGAGGGGATCTCAACATTCAGTACTTC
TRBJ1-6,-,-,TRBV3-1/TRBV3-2,CASSQVGTGTWPLHF,TGTGCCAGCAGCCAAGTTGGAACAGGGACGTGGCCCCTCCACTTT
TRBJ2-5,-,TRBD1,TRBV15,CATSRGRTGGLETQYF,TGTGCCACCAGCAGGGGAAGGACAGGGGGCTTGGAGACCCAGTACTTC
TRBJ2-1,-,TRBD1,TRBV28,CASSSPGTGVNEQFF,TGTGCCAGCAGTTCCCCCGGGACAGGGGTAAATGAGCAGTTCTTC